One T cell receptor beta chain is described in this entry. Its antigen remains unknown. Use of 60 Vbeta and 13 Jbeta primers characterized the PCR. The assay was immunoSEQ multiplex PCR, and TCRdb's table has in-frame clones only and misses some. The sample records hundreds of thousands of clones, about 72% being singletons. The sample originates from a study of cytomegalovirus exposure and HLA in healthy donors. Study-level findings and limits: As a later analysis revealed, most CMV-associated TCR beta chains appeared HLA-restricted. In most subjects, TCR beta sequences reportedly gave accurate predictions of HLA-A and HLA-B alleles. Rare TCR sequences predominated, though certain public TCRs were found in many donors. In vitro experiments confirmed that three CMV-associated chains were specific for CMV antigens.

V lost 4 bases to trimming and J lost 1 base; unmatched junction nucleotides: 11. The germline V gene encodes CDR1 SGHTA and CDR2 FQGNSA. The length of the CDR3 is 18 residues. The rearrangement links TRBV7-2 to TRBJ2-7, with TRBD2 identical over 12 bases. Input material: PBMCs. The receptor comes from a male donor in good health and CMV-seronegative. This chain's CDR3 is CASSWSSGRASYSYEQYF. The CDR3 DNA reads TGTGCCAGCAGCTGGTCTAGCGGGAGGGCCTCATATTCCTACGAGCAGTACTTC.